The rows below give T cell receptor beta chains drawn from one sample of a study of cytomegalovirus exposure and HLA in healthy donors. The method was immunoSEQ multiplex PCR; TCRdb's version includes in-frame clones alone and lacks a portion of them. This table holds around 200,000 clones, around 80% found once. Sequenced sample: PBMCs. The receptors were gathered from a woman in her 30s in good health and CMV-seronegative. CDR3s include the opening cysteine and the closing phenylalanine or tryptophan. A D gene is named only where the DNA matches it firmly. Size is omitted from some rows. Given values are once, few, many or a class for expanded clones.

>.|TRBV28|.|TRBJ1-4
CASSFFITRTRPGGNEKLFF
TGTGCCAGCAGTTTTTTTATAACTAGGACACGTCCGGGAGGTAATGAAAAACTGTTTTTT
>.|TRBV5-5|.|TRBJ1-5
CASSDGGLNNQPQHF
TGTGCCAGCAGCGACGGAGGACTGAACAATCAGCCCCAGCATTTT
>TRBD2|TRBV5-8|many|TRBJ2-7
CASIPGLAGTYEQYF
TGTGCCAGCATACCCGGACTAGCGGGGACCTACGAGCAGTACTTC
>TRBD2|TRBV6-5|many|TRBJ2-3
CASSFGLGGTDTQYF
TGTGCCAGCAGTTTCGGACTAGGGGGCACAGATACGCAGTATTTT
>TRBD1|TRBV25-1|.|TRBJ2-3
CASRGTATDTQYF
TGTGCCAGCAGGGGGACAGCCACAGATACGCAGTATTTT
>.|TRBV7-9|.|TRBJ1-2
CASSLGSAGGYTF
TGTGCCAGCAGCTTAGGGTCCGCGGGGGGCTACACCTTC
>TRBD2|TRBV13|.|TRBJ2-5
CASSFGVRRPSGIQETQYF
TGTGCCAGCAGCTTTGGGGTGAGGCGGCCTAGCGGGATTCAAGAGACCCAGTACTTC
>.|TRBV5-1|.|TRBJ2-1
CASRQVGNEQFF
TGCGCCAGCAGACAAGTTGGTAATGAGCAGTTCTTC
>TRBD1|TRBV6-6|.|TRBJ1-6
CASSYSGGYSPLHF
TGTGCCAGCAGTTACTCAGGGGGCTATTCACCCCTCCACTTT
>.|TRBV7-2|.|TRBJ2-1
CASSPRVVNEQFF
TGTGCCAGCAGCCCCCGCGTCGTCAATGAGCAGTTCTTC
>TRBD1|TRBV19|.|TRBJ2-5
CASRETGGRETQYF
TGTGCCAGTAGAGAGACAGGGGGCCGGGAGACCCAGTACTTC
>TRBD1|TRBV28|.|TRBJ1-1
CASRPLGTGRHTEAFF
TGTGCCAGCAGACCCCTCGGGACAGGACGTCACACTGAAGCTTTCTTT
>.|TRBV5-1|.|TRBJ2-3
CASSLIPGSSTDTQYF
TGCGCCAGCAGCTTGATTCCAGGGTCGTCGACAGATACGCAGTATTTT
>.|TRBV10-3|.|TRBJ2-3
CAISDPPARGALTDTQYF
TGTGCCATCAGTGACCCCCCCGCGCGGGGTGCTCTCACAGATACGCAGTATTTT
>TRBD2|TRBV5-1|.|TRBJ2-1
CASSLAGGPGEQFF
TGCGCCAGCAGCTTAGCGGGAGGGCCGGGTGAGCAGTTCTTC
>TRBD1|TRBV2|.|TRBJ1-2
CASKLETGPTGYTF
TGTGCCAGCAAGTTGGAGACAGGGCCTACGGGCTACACCTTC
>TRBD2|TRBV6-5|.|TRBJ2-3
CASSSRGASTDTQYF
TGTGCCAGCAGTTCGCGGGGGGCGAGCACAGATACGCAGTATTTT
>TRBD1|TRBV6-1|.|TRBJ2-7
CASLQGATYEQYF
TGTGCCAGCCTACAGGGGGCCACCTACGAGCAGTACTTC
>.|TRBV2|once|TRBJ2-6
CASSTGISGANVLTF
TGTGCCAGCAGTACAGGGATATCTGGGGCCAACGTCCTGACTTTC
>TRBD2|TRBV2|.|TRBJ2-3
CASGGLAGGRDTQYF
TGTGCCAGCGGCGGACTAGCGGGGGGGCGGGATACGCAGTATTTT
>TRBD1|TRBV29-1|few|TRBJ2-1
CSASWRQGNNEQFF
TGCAGCGCCTCCTGGAGACAGGGGAACAATGAGCAGTTCTTC
>TRBD1|TRBV7-2|.|TRBJ2-5
CASSSWTGQETQYF
TGTGCCAGCAGCTCCTGGACAGGACAAGAGACCCAGTACTTC
>TRBD2|TRBV5-1|.|TRBJ2-3
CASSLRGGRADTQYF
TGCGCCAGCAGCTTACGGGGGGGCAGGGCAGATACGCAGTATTTT
>TRBD1|TRBV5-1|.|TRBJ2-7
CASSPTGVGYEQYF
TGCGCCAGCAGCCCGACAGGGGTGGGGTACGAGCAGTACTTC
>.|TRBV18|.|TRBJ1-5
CASSLGDRTLGRPQHF
TGTGCCAGCTCACTAGGCGACAGGACCTTGGGGAGGCCCCAGCATTTT
>TRBD1|TRBV19|.|TRBJ1-6
CASTRTGSNSPLHF
TGTGCCAGTACTCGGACAGGGAGCAATTCACCCCTCCACTTT
>TRBD2|TRBV4-1|.|TRBJ2-7
CASSQGAGGLTYEQYF
TGCGCCAGCAGCCAAGGGGCGGGGGGCTTGACCTACGAGCAGTACTTC
>.|TRBV9|.|TRBJ2-1
CASSGRGTSYNEQFF
TGTGCCAGCAGCGGACGGGGGACCTCCTACAATGAGCAGTTCTTC
>TRBD2|TRBV14|.|TRBJ2-7
CASSHLRGGGEQYF
TGTGCCAGCAGCCACCTTCGGGGCGGGGGAGAGCAGTACTTC
>.|TRBV10-3|.|TRBJ1-5
CAISESQGNQPQHF
TGTGCCATCAGTGAGAGTCAGGGTAATCAGCCCCAGCATTTT
>.|TRBV6-1|.|TRBJ1-3
CASSEVFGGANSGNTIYF
TGTGCCAGCAGTGAAGTCTTTGGGGGCGCCAACTCTGGAAACACCATATATTTT
>.|TRBV6-5|.|TRBJ2-2
CASSYPNTGELFF
TGTGCCAGCAGTTACCCAAACACCGGGGAGCTGTTTTTT
>TRBD2|TRBV5-1|.|TRBJ2-2
CASSYASGGASGELFF
TGCGCCAGCAGCTATGCTAGCGGGGGGGCCTCCGGGGAGCTGTTTTTT
>TRBD2|TRBV9|.|TRBJ2-1
CASSAHGGDHEQFF
TGTGCCAGCAGCGCCCATGGGGGGGACCATGAGCAGTTCTTC
>TRBD2|TRBV5-6|.|TRBJ2-5
CASSLGPASGSWGTQYF
TGTGCCAGCAGCTTAGGTCCTGCTAGCGGGAGTTGGGGGACCCAGTACTTC
>TRBD1|TRBV9|.|TRBJ2-1
CASSVGQGGSNEQFF
TGTGCCAGCAGCGTAGGACAGGGGGGTAGCAATGAGCAGTTCTTC
>.|TRBV30|.|TRBJ1-5
CAWRKGGSNQPQHF
TGTGCCTGGAGAAAGGGAGGTAGCAATCAGCCCCAGCATTTT
>.|TRBV18|.|TRBJ2-1
CASSPPSQGYNEQFF
TGTGCCAGCTCACCACCGTCTCAGGGCTACAATGAGCAGTTCTTC
>TRBD1|TRBV6-5|.|TRBJ2-7
CASTVRGTGSYEQYF
TGTGCCAGCACCGTCAGGGGGACAGGGTCCTACGAGCAGTACTTC
>.|TRBV2|.|TRBJ2-6
CASRRGNVPGANVLTF
TGTGCCAGCAGAAGGGGTAATGTCCCTGGGGCCAACGTCCTGACTTTC